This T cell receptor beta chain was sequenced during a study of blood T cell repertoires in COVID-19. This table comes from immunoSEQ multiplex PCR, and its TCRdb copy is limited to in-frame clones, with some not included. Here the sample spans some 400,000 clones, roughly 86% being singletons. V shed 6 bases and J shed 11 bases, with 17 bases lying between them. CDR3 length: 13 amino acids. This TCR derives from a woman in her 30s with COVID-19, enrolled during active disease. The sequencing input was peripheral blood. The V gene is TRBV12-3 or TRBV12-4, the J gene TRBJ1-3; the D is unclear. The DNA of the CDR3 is TGTGCCAGCAGAAGCCCCGAACGAGGCTCCATATATTTT. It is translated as CASRSPERGSIYF.